The 21 T cell receptor beta chains given below trace back to one sample, sequenced in a study of regulatory T cells in long-lasting Graves disease. Documented time point: newly diagnosed GD, antithyroid drugs for less than 3 months. Construction of the TCR library relied on RNA isolated from PBMCs. Through Arm-PCR of CDR3 regions and iRepertoire HTBI primers, TCR beta libraries were built. TCRdb processed the multiplex PCR reads anew with MiXCR; each CDR3 protein has one entry. The data show a few hundred thousand distinct CDR3 sequences, with over 20% seen just once and 11% to 15% held by the top ten. The sequenced sample was peripheral blood mononuclear cells (PBMCs), obtained at new diagnosis, from a patient treated with antithyroid drugs. Receptors were obtained from a female donor with Graves disease.

The sample holds many counts of this clonotype. The chain joins TRBV7-8 to TRBJ2-7; D unclear. Deletions cut 3 bases from V and 1 base from J, with 13 bases between. This CDR3 has 15 residues. CDR1 and CDR2 (germline): SGHVS, FQNEAQ. The CDR3: CASSFTSSSSYEQYF. In nucleotides, the CDR3 is TGTGCCAGCAGCTTCACCAGCAGCTCTTCCTACGAGCAGTACTTC. The whole variable domain, remainder taken from reference TRBV7-8 and TRBJ2-7, is GAGVSQSPRYKVAKRGQDVALRCDPISGHVSLFWYQQALGQGPEFLTYFQNEAQLDKSGLPSDRFFAERPEGSVSTLKIQRTQQEDSAVYLCASSFTSSSSYEQYFGPGTRLTVT.

This clonotype was seen ten or more times. The rearrangement uses TRBV7-2 and TRBJ1-1, with D hard to call. Trimming took 0 bases from V and 1 from J, leaving 15 bases between them. The germline CDR1 and CDR2 sequences are SGHTA and FQGNSA. The CDR3 extends over 17 amino acids. CDR3 protein: CASSLALQYSSNTEAFF. DNA for the CDR3: TGTGCCAGCAGCTTAGCTTTACAGTATAGTTCGAACACTGAAGCTTTCTTT. Full variable domain (rest looked up from reference TRBV7-2 and TRBJ1-1): GAGVSQSPSNKVTEKGKDVELRCDPISGHTALYWYRQSLGQGLEFLIYFQGNSAPDKSGLPSDRFSAERTGGSVSTLTIQRTQQEDSAVYLCASSLALQYSSNTEAFFGQGTRLTVV.

The chain combines TRBV30 with TRBJ1-1; D is uncertain. CDR1 and CDR2 (germline): GTSNPN, SVGIG (reference sequence). The CDR3 covers 11 residues. Trimming pared 0 bases from V and 5 bases from J, leaving 4 bases between. The CDR3 here is CAWSVSTEAFF. In DNA, the CDR3 is TGTGCCTGGAGTGTATCAACTGAAGCTTTCTTT.

At least ten counts were recorded for this clonotype. V gene TRBV10-1 combines with J gene TRBJ2-1; TRBD2 matches 15 bases. Germline values: CDR1 WNHNN, CDR2 SYGVQD (reference sequence). The CDR3 consists of 19 residues. The trim removed 6 bases at V and 2 bases at J, leaving 11 bases unmatched. CDR3 residues: CASSIPPGLAGGPYNEQFF. CDR3 nucleotides: TGCGCCAGCAGCATTCCCCCGGGACTAGCGGGAGGCCCCTACAATGAGCAGTTCTTC.

J is TRBJ2-1 and V is TRBV7-3; TRBD2 is a possible D gene (7 bases). Germline V gene lookup returns CDR1 SGHTA and CDR2 FQGTGA. This CDR3 contains 13 residues. With 4 bases removed from V and 9 bases from J, the gap between germline ends came to 13 bases. The CDR3 DNA is TGTGCCAGCAGCTCAGGGGAGGGTCTTGAGCAGTTCTTC. This codes for CASSSGEGLEQFF.

Ten or more counts support this clonotype. As DNA, the CDR3 is TGCGCCAGCAGCTTTGGTAGCGGGGGGCAAGAGACCCAGTACTTC. Translation gives CASSFGSGGQETQYF. The chain carries TRBV5-1 and TRBJ2-5; 10 bases map to TRBD2. CDR1 is SGHRS, CDR2 YFSETQ, per germline. This CDR3 is built from 15 residues. The V gene end was trimmed by 2 bases and the J gene end by 2 bases; junction bases not matched to a gene: 3.

This clonotype has a count of ten or more. The chain joins TRBV20-1 to TRBJ2-3; D is perhaps TRBD2 (6 bases). The CDR3 sequence is 13 residues long. Trimming stripped 6 bases from V and 5 bases from J, with 15 bases between. Germline values: CDR1 DFQATT, CDR2 SNEGSKA (reference sequence). Written as DNA, the CDR3 is TGCAGTGCCGCCCCCGGGAGCCAAGATACGCAGTATTTT. It yields the protein CSAAPGSQDTQYF.

This clonotype was seen only a few times. A much larger clone lies a single base off, so this may be a read error. The CDR3 nucleotides read TGTGCCAGCAGTCCTACCAGCACTGGGGCCAACGTCCTGACTTTC. Translation: CASSPTSTGANVLTF. The chain joins TRBV12-3 or TRBV12-4 to TRBJ2-6; D not resolved. V was pared by 5 bases and J by 2 bases, with 10 bases between. The CDR3 spans 15 residues.

This clonotype was seen repeatedly, ten times or more. The V gene is TRBV2, the J gene TRBJ1-2, with 7 bases that match TRBD1. Germline trimming cut 3 bases from V and 7 bases from J; bases unmatched to any gene: 11. Looked up from germline, CDR1 is SNHLY and CDR2 is FYNNEI. CDR3 length: 15 amino acids. The CDR3 nucleotides are TGTGCCAGCAGTGAGCGGGGGACAGTTGGAACTGGCTACACCTTC. Translated: CASSERGTVGTGYTF. The full variable domain, completed using reference TRBV2 and TRBJ1-2, is EPEVTQTPSHQVTQMGQEVILRCVPISNHLYFYWYRQILGQKVEFLVSFYNNEISEKSEIFDDQFSVERPDGSNFTLKIRSTKLEDSAMYFCASSERGTVGTGYTFGSGTRLTVV.

This clonotype occurred many times. The V and J genes are TRBV2 and TRBJ2-7, with 14 bases identical to TRBD2. The CDR3 is 15 amino acids. Germline lookup yields CDR1 SNHLY and CDR2 FYNNEI. Trimming took 8 bases from V and 10 from J; bases not matched to a gene: 13. CDR3 loop: CASEIFPGLAGEQYF. Written as DNA, the CDR3 is TGTGCCAGCGAAATTTTTCCGGGACTAGCGGGGGAACAGTACTTC. Filled out from reference TRBV2 and TRBJ2-7, the complete variable domain reads EPEVTQTPSHQVTQMGQEVILRCVPISNHLYFYWYRQILGQKVEFLVSFYNNEISEKSEIFDDQFSVERPDGSNFTLKIRSTKLEDSAMYFCASEIFPGLAGEQYFGPGTRLTVT.

About this clonotype itself: This likely stems from a read error, as it lies one base from a far larger clone. The chain links TRBV5-6 to TRBJ2-1; D possibly corresponds to TRBD2 (5 bases). Germline V lookup: CDR1 SGHDT, CDR2 YYEEEE. V dropped 1 base and J dropped 4 bases, with 12 bases sitting between them. The CDR3 is made up of 15 amino acids. The CDR3 protein is CASSLTERTYNEQFF. The CDR3 DNA follows: TGTGCCAGCAGCTTGACGGAGCGGACTTACAATGAGCAGTTCTTC.

This clonotype was counted ten times or more. The V and J genes are TRBV20-1 and TRBJ1-1, with TRBD1 identical over 8 bases. The CDR3 length is 14 residues. Germline CDR1 reads DFQATT; CDR2 reads SNEGSKA (reference sequence). With V trimmed by 2 bases and J by 7 bases, 9 bases remained unmatched. CDR3 residues: CSARSPRGRDEAFF. The CDR3 DNA follows: TGCAGTGCTAGATCGCCCAGGGGGCGTGATGAAGCTTTCTTT.

The chain recombines TRBV19 with TRBJ1-5; the D gene is possibly TRBD1 (5 bases). The CDR3 runs to 13 residues. The germline V gene encodes CDR1 LNHDA and CDR2 SQIVND (reference sequence). Trimming left V 3 bases short and J 4 bases short, with 7 bases between. The CDR3 protein is CASSIPGNQPQHF. The CDR3 region has the DNA TGTGCCAGTAGTATTCCAGGGAATCAGCCCCAGCATTTT.

In its sample, this clonotype was seen many times. This chain links TRBV20-1 with TRBJ2-1; no reliable D call. Germline V gives CDR1 DFQATT, CDR2 SNEGSKA (reference sequence). The CDR3 is made up of 11 amino acids. V shed 6 bases and J shed 4 bases, with 7 bases lying between them. The CDR3 bases are TGCAGTGCCCACTTATACAATGAGCAGTTCTTC. This gives the protein CSAHLYNEQFF.

This clonotype was seen at least ten times. The chain couples TRBV6-1 to TRBJ1-2; tentatively, D is TRBD1 (5 bases). The CDR3 is 13 residues long. Trimming left V 6 bases short and J 7 bases short, with 15 bases between. Per the germline V gene, CDR1 is MNHNS and CDR2 is SASEGT. The CDR3 nucleotides are TGTGCCAGCAGCGACGAGGGGCTGGGTGGCTACACCTTC. This translates into CASSDEGLGGYTF.

This clonotype was observed at least ten times. The rearrangement links TRBV9 to TRBJ1-2; D remains unclear. The CDR3 length is 15 residues. Per germline, CDR1 SGDLS and CDR2 YYNGEE. Deletions cut 5 bases from V and 6 bases from J, with 20 bases between. This CDR3 reads CASSSSGDRVDGYTF. The CDR3 coding sequence is TGTGCCAGCAGTTCCTCCGGGGATAGGGTCGATGGCTACACCTTC.

This clonotype was seen many times. V gene TRBV5-1 combines with J gene TRBJ2-3; the D gene is possibly TRBD1 (6 bases). The CDR3 runs to 16 residues. CDR1 is SGHRS and CDR2 is YFSETQ in the germline V gene. The V and J ends lost 0 bases and 3 bases respectively, with 14 bases between them. CDR3: CASSLGGRGQTDTQYF. Written as DNA, the CDR3 is TGCGCCAGCAGCTTGGGGGGCAGGGGCCAAACAGATACGCAGTATTTT.

The chain combines TRBV9 with TRBJ1-5, with D hard to call. The CDR3 covers 19 residues. Germline V gives CDR1 SGDLS, CDR2 YYNGEE. The V end was cut by 0 bases, the J end by 0 bases, with 19 bases between. In DNA, the CDR3 is TGTGCCAGCAGCGTAGCTACCGAAAAAAGAGGTGTTAGCAATCAGCCCCAGCATTTT. Amino acids: CASSVATEKRGVSNQPQHF.

This clonotype was picked up many times. This chain links TRBV2 with TRBJ2-3; D remains unclear. CDR1 is SNHLY, CDR2 FYNNEI, per germline. The V end lost 0 bases, the J end lost 8 bases, and 3 bases lay between the germline ends. The length of the CDR3 is 11 residues. The CDR3 loop reads CASSEAGTQYF. The CDR3 DNA is TGTGCCAGCAGTGAAGCGGGTACGCAGTATTTT.

This clonotype has ten or more counts. The chain employs TRBV7-2 and TRBJ2-1; unclear D gene. Germline CDR1 is SGHTA and CDR2 is FQGNSA. Trimming took off 1 base at V and 5 bases at J, with 12 bases between the two ends. This CDR3 is 15 amino acids long. The CDR3 protein is CASSLGSLRNNEQFF. For the CDR3, the DNA is TGTGCCAGCAGCTTAGGGAGTCTCAGAAACAATGAGCAGTTCTTC.

V usage is TRBV7-9 and J usage is TRBJ2-3, with 10 bases matching TRBD2. V trimming: 4 bases; J trimming: 5 bases; junction bases outside the gene matches: 6. The V gene's germline CDR1 is SEHNR and CDR2 FQNEAQ (reference sequence). The CDR3 contains 15 residues. The CDR3 bases are TGTGCCAGCAGCTCACGGACTAGCGGCAAAGATACGCAGTATTTT. Amino acid sequence: CASSSRTSGKDTQYF.